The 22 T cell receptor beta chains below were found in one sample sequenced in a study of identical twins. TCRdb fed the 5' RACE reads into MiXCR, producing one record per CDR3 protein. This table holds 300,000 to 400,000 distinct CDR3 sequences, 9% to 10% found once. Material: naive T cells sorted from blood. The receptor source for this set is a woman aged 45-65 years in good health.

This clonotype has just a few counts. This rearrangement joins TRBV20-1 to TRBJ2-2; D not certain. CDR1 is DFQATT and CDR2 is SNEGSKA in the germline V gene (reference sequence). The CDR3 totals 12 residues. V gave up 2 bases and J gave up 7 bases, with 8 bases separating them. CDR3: CSARKGDGELFF. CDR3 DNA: TGCAGTGCTAGAAAAGGAGACGGGGAGCTGTTTTTT.

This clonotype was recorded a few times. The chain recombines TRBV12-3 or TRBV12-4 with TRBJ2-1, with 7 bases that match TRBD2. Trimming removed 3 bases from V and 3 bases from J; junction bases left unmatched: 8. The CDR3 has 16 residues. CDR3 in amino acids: CASSFMPSGVYNEQFF. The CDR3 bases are TGTGCCAGCAGTTTTATGCCTAGCGGTGTCTACAATGAGCAGTTCTTC.

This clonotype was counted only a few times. CDR3 bases: TGCGCCAGCAGCCCCGGGACAGGGGGTCCACCCCTCCACTTT. It specifies CASSPGTGGPPLHF. The chain is built from TRBV5-1 and TRBJ1-6, with 11 bases that match TRBD1. There are 14 residues in the CDR3. V lost 4 bases and J lost 11; bases outside the gene matches: 5. The germline CDR1 and CDR2 sequences are SGHRS and YFSETQ.

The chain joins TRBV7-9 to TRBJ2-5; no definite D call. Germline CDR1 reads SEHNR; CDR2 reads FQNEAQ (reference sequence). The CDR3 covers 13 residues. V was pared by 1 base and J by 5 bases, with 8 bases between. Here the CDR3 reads CASSLVGMETQYF. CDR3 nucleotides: TGTGCCAGCAGCTTAGTCGGCATGGAGACCCAGTACTTC.

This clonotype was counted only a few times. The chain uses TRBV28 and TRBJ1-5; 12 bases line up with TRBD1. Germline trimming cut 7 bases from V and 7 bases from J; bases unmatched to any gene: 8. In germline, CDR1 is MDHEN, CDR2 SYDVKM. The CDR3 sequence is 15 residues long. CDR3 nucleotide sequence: TGTGCCAGCAAGGGACAGGGGGCGCCGGGGCAGCCCCAGCATTTT. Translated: CASKGQGAPGQPQHF.

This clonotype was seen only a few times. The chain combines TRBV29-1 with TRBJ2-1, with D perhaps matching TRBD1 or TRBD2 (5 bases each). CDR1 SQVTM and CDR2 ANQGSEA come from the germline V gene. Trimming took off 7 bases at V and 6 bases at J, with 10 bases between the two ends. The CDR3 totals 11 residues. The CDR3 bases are TGCAGCGCCTCGGGGCCCAATGAGCAGTTCTTC. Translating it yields CSASGPNEQFF.

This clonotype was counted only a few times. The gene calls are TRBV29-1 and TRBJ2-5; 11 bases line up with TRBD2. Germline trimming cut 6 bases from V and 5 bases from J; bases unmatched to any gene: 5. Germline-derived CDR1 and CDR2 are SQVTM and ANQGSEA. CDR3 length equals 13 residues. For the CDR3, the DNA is TGCAGCGTGGATCCTAGCGGGGGGGAGACCCAGTACTTC. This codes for CSVDPSGGETQYF.

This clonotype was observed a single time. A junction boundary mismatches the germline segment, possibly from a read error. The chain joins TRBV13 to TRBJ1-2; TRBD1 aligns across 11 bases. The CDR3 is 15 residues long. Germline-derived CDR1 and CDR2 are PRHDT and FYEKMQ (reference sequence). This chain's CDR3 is CTSSAGTGGNNGYTF. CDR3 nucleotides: TGTACCAGCAGCGCTGGGACAGGGGGGAACAATGGCTACACCTTC.

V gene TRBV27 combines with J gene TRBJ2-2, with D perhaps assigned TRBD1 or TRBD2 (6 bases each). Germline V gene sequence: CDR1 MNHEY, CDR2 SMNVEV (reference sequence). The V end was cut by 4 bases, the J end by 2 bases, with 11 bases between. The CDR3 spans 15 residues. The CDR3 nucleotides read TGTGCCAGCAGTTGGGGGGCAGTCAACACCGGGGAGCTGTTTTTT. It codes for CASSWGAVNTGELFF.

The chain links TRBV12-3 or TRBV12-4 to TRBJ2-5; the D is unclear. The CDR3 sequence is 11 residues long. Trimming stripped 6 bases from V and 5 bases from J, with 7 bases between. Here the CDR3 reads CASRSQETQYF. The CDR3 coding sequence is TGTGCCAGCAGGTCCCAGGAGACCCAGTACTTC.

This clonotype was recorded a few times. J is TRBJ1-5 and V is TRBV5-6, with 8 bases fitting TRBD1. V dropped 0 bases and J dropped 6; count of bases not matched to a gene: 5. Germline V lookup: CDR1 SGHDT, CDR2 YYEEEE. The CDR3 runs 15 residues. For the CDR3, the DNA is TGTGCCAGCAGCTTGGGGCAGGGGGCTAGTCAGCCCCAGCATTTT. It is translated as CASSLGQGASQPQHF.

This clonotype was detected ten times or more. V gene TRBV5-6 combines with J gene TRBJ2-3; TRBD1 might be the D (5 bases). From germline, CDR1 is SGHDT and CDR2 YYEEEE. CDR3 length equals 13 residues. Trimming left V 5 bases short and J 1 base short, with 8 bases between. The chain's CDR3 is CASSRGRTDTQYF. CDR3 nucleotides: TGTGCCAGCAGTAGGGGTCGCACAGATACGCAGTATTTT. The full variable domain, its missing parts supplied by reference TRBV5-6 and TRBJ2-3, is DAGVTQSPTHLIKTRGQQVTLRCSPKSGHDTVSWYQQALGQGPQFIFQYYEEEERQRGNFPDRFSGHQFPNYSSELNVNALLLGDSALYLCASSRGRTDTQYFGPGTRLTVL.

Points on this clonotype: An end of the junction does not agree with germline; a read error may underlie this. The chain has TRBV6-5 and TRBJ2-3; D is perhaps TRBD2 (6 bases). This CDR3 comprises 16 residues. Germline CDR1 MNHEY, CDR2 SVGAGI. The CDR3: CASSNGGIRSTYTQYF. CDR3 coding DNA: TGTGCCAGCAGCAACGGAGGGATTCGTAGCACATATACGCAGTATTTT.

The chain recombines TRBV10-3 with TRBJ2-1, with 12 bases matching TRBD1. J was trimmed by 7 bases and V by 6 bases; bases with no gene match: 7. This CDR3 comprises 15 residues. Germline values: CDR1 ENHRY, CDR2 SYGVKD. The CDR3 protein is CAIRPGQGASNEQFF. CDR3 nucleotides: TGTGCCATCAGGCCGGGACAGGGGGCGTCGAATGAGCAGTTCTTC.

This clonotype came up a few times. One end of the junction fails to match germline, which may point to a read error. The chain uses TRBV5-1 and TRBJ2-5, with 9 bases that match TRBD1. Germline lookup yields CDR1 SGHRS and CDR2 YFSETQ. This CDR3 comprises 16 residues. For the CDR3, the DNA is TGCGCCAGCATCTTGGGGACAGGGAGTAGAGAAGAGACCCAGTACTTC. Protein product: CASILGTGSREETQYF.

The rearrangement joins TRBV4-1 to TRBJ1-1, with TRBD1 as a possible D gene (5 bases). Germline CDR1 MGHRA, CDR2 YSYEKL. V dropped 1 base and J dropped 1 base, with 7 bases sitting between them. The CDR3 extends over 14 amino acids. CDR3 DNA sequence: TGCGCCAGCAGCCAAGTGGGGGGGAACACTGAAGCTTTCTTT. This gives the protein CASSQVGGNTEAFF.

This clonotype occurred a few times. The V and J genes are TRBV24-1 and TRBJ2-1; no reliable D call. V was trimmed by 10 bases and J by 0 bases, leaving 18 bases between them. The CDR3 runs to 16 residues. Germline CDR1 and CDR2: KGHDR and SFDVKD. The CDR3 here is CATSTAMPSSYNEQFF. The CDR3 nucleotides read TGTGCCACTTCTACAGCAATGCCGAGCTCCTACAATGAGCAGTTCTTC.

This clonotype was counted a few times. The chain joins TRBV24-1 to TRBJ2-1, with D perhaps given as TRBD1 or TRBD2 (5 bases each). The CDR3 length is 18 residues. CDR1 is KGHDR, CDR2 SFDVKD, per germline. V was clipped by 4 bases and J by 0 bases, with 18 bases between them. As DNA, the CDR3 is TGTGCCACCAGTGACCTGCCGGGGCTGGGAAGCTCCTACAATGAGCAGTTCTTC. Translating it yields CATSDLPGLGSSYNEQFF.

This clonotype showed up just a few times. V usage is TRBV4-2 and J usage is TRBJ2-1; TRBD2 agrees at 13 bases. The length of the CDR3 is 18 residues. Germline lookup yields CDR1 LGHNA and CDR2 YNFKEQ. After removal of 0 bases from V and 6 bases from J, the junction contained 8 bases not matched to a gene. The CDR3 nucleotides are TGTGCCAGCAGCCAAGAGACTAGCGGGAGGCCCACCCTCAATGAGCAGTTCTTC. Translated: CASSQETSGRPTLNEQFF.

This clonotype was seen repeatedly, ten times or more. Here the CDR3 DNA reads TGTGCCAGCACTCCTAGCGGGATTGGCACAGATACGCAGTATTTT. Protein product: CASTPSGIGTDTQYF. The chain recombines TRBV12-3 or TRBV12-4 with TRBJ2-3; 9 bases align to TRBD2. V shed 7 bases and J 1 base; nucleotides not matched to a gene: 6. The length of the CDR3 is 15 residues.

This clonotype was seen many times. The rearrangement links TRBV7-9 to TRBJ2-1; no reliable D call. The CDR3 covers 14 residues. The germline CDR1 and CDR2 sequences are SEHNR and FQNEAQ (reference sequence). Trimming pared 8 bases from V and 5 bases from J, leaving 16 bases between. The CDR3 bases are TGTGCCAGCCAGCCGCCCCGAGGCCACAATGAGCAGTTCTTC. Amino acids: CASQPPRGHNEQFF.

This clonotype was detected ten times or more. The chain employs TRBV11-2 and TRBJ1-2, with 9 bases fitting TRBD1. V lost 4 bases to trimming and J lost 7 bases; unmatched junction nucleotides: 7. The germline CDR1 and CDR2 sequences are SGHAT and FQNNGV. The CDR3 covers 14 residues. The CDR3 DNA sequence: TGTGCCAGCAGCTGGGACAGGGACGCAACTGGCTACACCTTC. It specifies CASSWDRDATGYTF. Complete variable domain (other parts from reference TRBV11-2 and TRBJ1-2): EAGVAQSPRYKIIEKRQSVAFWCNPISGHATLYWYQQILGQGPKLLIQFQNNGVVDDSQLPKDRFSAERLKGVDSTLKIQPAKLEDSAVYLCASSWDRDATGYTFGSGTRLTVV.